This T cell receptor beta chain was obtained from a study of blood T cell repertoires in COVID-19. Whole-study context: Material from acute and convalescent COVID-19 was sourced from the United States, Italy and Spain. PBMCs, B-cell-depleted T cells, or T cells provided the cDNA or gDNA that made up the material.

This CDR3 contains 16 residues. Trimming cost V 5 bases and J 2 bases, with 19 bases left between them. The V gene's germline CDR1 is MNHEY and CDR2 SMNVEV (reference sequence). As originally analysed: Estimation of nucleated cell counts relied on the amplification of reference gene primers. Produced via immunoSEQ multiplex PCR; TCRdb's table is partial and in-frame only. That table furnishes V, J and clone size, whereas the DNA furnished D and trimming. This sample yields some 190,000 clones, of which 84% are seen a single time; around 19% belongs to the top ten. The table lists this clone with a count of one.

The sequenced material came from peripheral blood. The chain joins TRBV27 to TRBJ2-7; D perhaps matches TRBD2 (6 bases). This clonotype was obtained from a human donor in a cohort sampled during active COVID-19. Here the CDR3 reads CASSPLGDFLPYEQYF. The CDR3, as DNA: TGTGCCAGCAGTCCTCTGGGGGACTTTCTTCCCTACGAGCAGTACTTC.